This TCR beta chain was sequenced in a study of shared clonotypes between healthy human individuals. In the study overall: Ranging from 18 to 49 in age, donors were a couple of women and a few men.

Assay execution proceeded at the deep level. Sequencing used immunoSEQ multiplex PCR; TCRdb keeps in-frame clones, though not all of them. The table lists 2 million to 3 million clones, more than 85% of them singletons. The CDR3 consists of 18 residues. V lost 4 bases and J lost 3, with 25 bases in between. Germline V CDR1 and CDR2: ENHRY, SYGVKD. This rearrangement joins TRBV10-3 to TRBJ2-7; D may correspond to TRBD1 or TRBD2 (5 bases each). Sequenced: naive CD4+ T cells from PBMCs. Stated subset: CD45RA+ positively selected. The clonotype comes from a man aged 18 to 35 in good health. Some clones in this sample may be carry-over from other donors' samples. CDR3: CAISGDWGANWGIYEQYF. DNA of the CDR3: TGTGCCATCAGTGGGGATTGGGGTGCGAATTGGGGGATCTACGAGCAGTACTTC.